The present T cell receptor beta chain was sequenced within a study of persistence of HIV-infected CD4 T cells. The study's findings and limits: Compared with CD3/CD28-stimulated cells, CMV- and Gag-responding cells showed lower TCRbeta richness.

In this sample, this clone turned up once. The antigen remains unidentified. The immunoSEQ assay was version 4, run in survey mode. Profiled with immunoSEQ multiplex PCR; TCRdb holds only in-frame clones, not every one. Among some 9,200 clones, around 82% were seen once, and the ten largest hold 1.5% to 2.5%. V lost 8 bases to trimming and J lost 7 bases, with 15 bases between them. CDR3 length equals 12 residues. Germline values: CDR1 SGHVS, CDR2 FQNEAQ. Overlapping HIV-1 Gag 15-mer peptides at 1 ug per peptide per mL were used. Responding CD4+ T cells were sorted by upregulation of both CD40 ligand and CD69. Undetectable plasma HIV-1 RNA below 50 copies/mL lasted at least 4 years.

The V gene is TRBV7-8, the J gene TRBJ2-7, with D maybe TRBD1 (5 bases). Sequences were derived from CD4+ T cells sorted from PBMCs after roughly 18-hour stimulation, sampled from a patient who received antiretroviral therapy. The TCR comes from an adult woman with HIV who was CMV-seropositive. The CDR3 DNA reads TGTGCCAGCCGAACGACAGCCTCAGAGCAGTACTTC. Encoded protein: CASRTTASEQYF.